Included here is one T cell receptor (beta chain) sequence, with context. What it binds is unknown. The record originates from a study of radiotherapy plus CTLA-4 blockade in lung cancer. The overall study: Overall, about 19% of patients showed an objective response, while 31% attained disease control.

The CDR3 runs 17 residues. Germline loops: CDR1 LGHNA, CDR2 YNFKEQ. Trimming removed 4 bases at V and 6 bases at J, with 22 bases between. Sequencing was performed with immunoSEQ multiplex PCR; in TCRdb, only in-frame clones are kept and a portion is missing. The sample yields about 97,000 clones, roughly 74% seen once. Whole-study results and caveats: Expansion of tumor-derived TCR clones was observed in blood after radiotherapy plus ipilimumab. Increased serum interferon-beta after radiation also reportedly predicted response strongly.

This chain joins TRBV4-2 and TRBJ2-1; perhaps TRBD2 as D (6 bases). The sequencing used peripheral blood, collected from a patient treated with radiotherapy plus ipilimumab. The receptor was derived from a human donor with non-small cell lung cancer who had a partial response to radiotherapy plus ipilimumab. Some clones in this sample may be carry-over from other donors' samples. CDR3 DNA: TGTGCCAGCAGCCCCACCTTTGGGAGCGGGCGGGCCAATGAGCAGTTCTTC. Its translation: CASSPTFGSGRANEQFF.